This T cell receptor (beta chain) was captured in a study of cytomegalovirus exposure and HLA in healthy donors. Primers for the PCR totalled 60 Vbeta and 13 Jbeta. The protocol was immunoSEQ multiplex PCR, while the TCRdb copy is restricted to in-frame clones and leaves out a portion. Among approximately 190,000 clones listed, approximately 85% were seen once. This CDR3 contains 13 residues. Germline CDR1 SEHNR, CDR2 FQNEAQ (reference sequence). Healthy bone marrow donors made up the donors. As for this clone: Relative to the germline gene, one junction end is altered; a read error may explain this.

The source of this sequence is a woman between 45 and 60 years old in good health and CMV-seropositive. Sequencing used PBMCs. The chain links TRBV7-9 to TRBJ2-7, with a possible D match to TRBD2 (6 bases). CDR3 residues: CSSSLTSSHEQYF. In DNA, the CDR3 is TGTTCCAGCAGCTTAACTAGCTCCCACGAGCAGTACTTC.